The 9 T cell receptor beta chains presented below share a single source sample, sequenced in a study of blood T cell repertoires in COVID-19. The table came from immunoSEQ multiplex PCR; TCRdb's copy has only in-frame clones and leaves some out. The table lists some 140,000 clones, about 80% of them singletons, with about an eighth in the top ten. The sequenced sample was peripheral blood. These TCRs come from a woman aged 60-70 years with COVID-19, enrolled during active disease.

The CDR3 bases are TGTGCCAGCAGCCGGACAGGGGGCCTTGGCTACACCTTC. Protein: CASSRTGGLGYTF. The V and J genes are TRBV12-3 or TRBV12-4 and TRBJ1-2; 11 positions agree with TRBD1. The CDR3 has 13 residues. With V trimmed by 6 bases and J by 7 bases, 4 bases remained unmatched.

The chain uses TRBV9 and TRBJ1-1, with D perhaps TRBD1 (5 bases). Germline CDR1 is SGDLS and CDR2 is YYNGEE. V was cut by 3 bases and J by 0 bases, with 12 bases left in between. The CDR3 is made up of 15 amino acids. The CDR3 DNA is TGTGCCAGCAGCGACCGACAGAACCTGAACACTGAAGCTTTCTTT. Translating it yields CASSDRQNLNTEAFF.

The chain recombines TRBV6-2 or TRBV6-3 with TRBJ2-2; maybe TRBD2 (7 bases). The ends were cut back, 0 bases at V and 3 bases at J, with 14 bases in the middle. This CDR3 has 17 amino acids. In germline, CDR1 is MNHEY, CDR2 SVGEGT. This CDR3 is CASSYSTGGADTGELFF. In DNA form, the CDR3 reads TGTGCCAGCAGTTACTCGACGGGGGGCGCGGACACCGGGGAGCTGTTTTTT.

The gene calls are TRBV9 and TRBJ1-2; 8 nucleotides match TRBD1. With V trimmed by 0 bases and J by 6 bases, 4 bases remained unmatched. The CDR3 runs 14 residues. CDR1 and CDR2 from the germline V gene are SGDLS and YYNGEE. CDR3 protein: CASSVATGGHGYTF. The CDR3 coding sequence is TGTGCCAGCAGCGTAGCTACAGGGGGGCATGGCTACACCTTC.

V and J are TRBV2 and TRBJ1-2; D is uncertain. The V end was cut by 7 bases, the J end by 5 bases, with 11 bases between. The CDR3 runs to 12 residues. Germline CDR1 and CDR2: SNHLY and FYNNEI. CDR3 amino acids: CASKPTEYGYTF. As DNA, the CDR3 is TGTGCCAGCAAGCCGACGGAGTATGGCTACACCTTC.

The rearrangement joins TRBV5-4 to TRBJ2-5, with 12 bases lining up with TRBD2. CDR1 and CDR2 from the germline V gene are SGHNT and YYREEE (reference sequence). V dropped 4 bases and J dropped 5; count of bases not matched to a gene: 6. This CDR3 region has 15 residues. DNA of the CDR3: TGTGCCAGCAGCCCCGCTAGCGGGAGGGGGGAGACCCAGTACTTC. It translates to CASSPASGRGETQYF. Full variable domain (rest looked up from reference TRBV5-4 and TRBJ2-5): ETGVTQSPTHLIKTRGQQVTLRCSSQSGHNTVSWYQQALGQGPQFIFQYYREEENGRGNFPPRFSGLQFPNYSSELNVNALELDDSALYLCASSPASGRGETQYFGPGTRLLVL.

The V and J genes are TRBV5-4 and TRBJ1-1, with D possibly matching TRBD1 (6 bases). This CDR3 is 17 amino acids long. Trimming shortened V by 0 bases and J by 3 bases, and 18 bases separated the two germline ends. Germline CDR1 SGHNT, CDR2 YYREEE (reference sequence). The CDR3 here is CASSLDRIRGIHTEAFF. CDR3 sequence (DNA): TGTGCCAGCAGCTTGGACCGAATCAGGGGAATACACACTGAAGCTTTCTTT.

The J gene is TRBJ1-4, the V gene TRBV27, with 11 bases that match TRBD1. The V and J ends lost 5 bases and 2 bases, in that order; junction bases with no gene match: 7. The CDR3 contains 17 residues. Germline V gene data show CDR1 as MNHEY and CDR2 as SMNVEV (reference sequence). The CDR3 protein is CASSDWTGGLTNEKLFF. CDR3 in DNA: TGTGCCAGCAGTGATTGGACAGGGGGCTTGACTAATGAAAAACTGTTTTTT.

V usage is TRBV27 and J usage is TRBJ2-1; D is ambiguous. V gave up 4 bases and J gave up 1 base, with 8 bases separating them. The CDR3 covers 14 residues. Germline V CDR1 and CDR2: MNHEY, SMNVEV (reference sequence). The CDR3: CASSYQVSYNEQFF. CDR3 nucleotide sequence: TGTGCCAGCAGTTACCAGGTTTCCTACAATGAGCAGTTCTTC.